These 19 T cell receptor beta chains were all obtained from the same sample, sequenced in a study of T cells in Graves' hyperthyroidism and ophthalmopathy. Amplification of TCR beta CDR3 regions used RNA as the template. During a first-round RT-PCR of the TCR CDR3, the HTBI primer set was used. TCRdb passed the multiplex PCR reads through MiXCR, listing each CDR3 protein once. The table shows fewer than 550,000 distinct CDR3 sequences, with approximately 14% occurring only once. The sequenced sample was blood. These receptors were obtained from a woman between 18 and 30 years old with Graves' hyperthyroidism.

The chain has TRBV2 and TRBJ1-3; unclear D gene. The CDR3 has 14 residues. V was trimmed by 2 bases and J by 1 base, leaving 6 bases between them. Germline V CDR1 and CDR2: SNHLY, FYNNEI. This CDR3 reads CASSESFSGNTIYF. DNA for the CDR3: TGTGCCAGCAGTGAAAGCTTTTCTGGAAACACCATATATTTT.

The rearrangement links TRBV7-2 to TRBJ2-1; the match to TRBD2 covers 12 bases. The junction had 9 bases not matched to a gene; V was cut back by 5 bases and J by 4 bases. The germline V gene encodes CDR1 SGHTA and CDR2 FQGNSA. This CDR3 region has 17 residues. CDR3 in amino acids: CASSLSSGGGGYNEQFF. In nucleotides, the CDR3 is TGTGCCAGCAGCCTCTCTAGCGGGGGGGGAGGATACAATGAGCAGTTCTTC.

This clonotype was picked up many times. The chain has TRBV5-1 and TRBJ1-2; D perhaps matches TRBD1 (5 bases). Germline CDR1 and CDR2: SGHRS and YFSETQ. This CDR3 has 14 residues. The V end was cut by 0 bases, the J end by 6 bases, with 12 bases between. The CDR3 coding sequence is TGCGCCAGCAGCTTGGTGGCAGGGCCCGATGGCTACACCTTC. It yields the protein CASSLVAGPDGYTF.

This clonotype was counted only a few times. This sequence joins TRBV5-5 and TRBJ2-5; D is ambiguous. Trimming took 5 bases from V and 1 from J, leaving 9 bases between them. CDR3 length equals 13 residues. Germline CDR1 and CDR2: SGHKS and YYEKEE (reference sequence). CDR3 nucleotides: TGTGCCAGCAGTCTGAACCGCCAAGAGACCCAGTACTTC. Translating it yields CASSLNRQETQYF. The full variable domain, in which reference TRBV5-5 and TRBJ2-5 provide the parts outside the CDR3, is DAGVTQSPTHLIKTRGQQVTLRCSPISGHKSVSWYQQVLGQGPQFIFQYYEKEERGRGNFPDRFSARQFPNYSSELNVNALLLGDSALYLCASSLNRQETQYFGPGTRLLVL.

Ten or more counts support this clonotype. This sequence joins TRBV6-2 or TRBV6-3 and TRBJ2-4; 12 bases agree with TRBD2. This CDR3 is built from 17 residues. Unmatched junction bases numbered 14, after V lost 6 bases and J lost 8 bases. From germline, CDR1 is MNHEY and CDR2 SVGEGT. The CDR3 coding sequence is TGTGCCAGCAGCACCCGCCCCTCTAGCGGGAGGGCGTACATTCAGTACTTC. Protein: CASSTRPSSGRAYIQYF.

CDR3 DNA: TGTGCCAGCAGTTGGCAGGGGGCCGGGGAGCTGTTTTTT. This translates into CASSWQGAGELFF. V is TRBV6-9 and J is TRBJ2-2, with 7 bases identical to TRBD1. Germline CDR1 MNHGY, CDR2 SVAAGI. V lost 4 bases, J lost 6 bases, and 2 bases stayed unmatched. The CDR3 has 13 residues.

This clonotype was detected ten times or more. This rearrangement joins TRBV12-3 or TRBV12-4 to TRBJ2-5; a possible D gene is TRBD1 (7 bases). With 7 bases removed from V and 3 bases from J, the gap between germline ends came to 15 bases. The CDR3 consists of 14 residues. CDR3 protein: CASTRGQGEETQYF. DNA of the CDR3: TGTGCCAGCACCCGGGGGCAGGGGGAAGAGACCCAGTACTTC.

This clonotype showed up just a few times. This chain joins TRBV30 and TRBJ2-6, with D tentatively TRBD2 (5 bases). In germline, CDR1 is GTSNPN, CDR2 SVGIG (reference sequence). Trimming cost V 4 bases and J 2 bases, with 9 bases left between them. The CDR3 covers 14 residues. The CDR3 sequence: CAWNRGTGANVLTF. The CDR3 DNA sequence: TGTGCCTGGAACCGGGGTACTGGGGCCAACGTCCTGACTTTC.

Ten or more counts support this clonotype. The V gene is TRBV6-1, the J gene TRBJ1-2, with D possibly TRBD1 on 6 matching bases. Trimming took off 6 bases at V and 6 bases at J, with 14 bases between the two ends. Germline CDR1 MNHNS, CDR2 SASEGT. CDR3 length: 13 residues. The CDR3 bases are TGTGCCAGCAGACGGACAGACGGAGATGGCTACACCTTC. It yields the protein CASRRTDGDGYTF.

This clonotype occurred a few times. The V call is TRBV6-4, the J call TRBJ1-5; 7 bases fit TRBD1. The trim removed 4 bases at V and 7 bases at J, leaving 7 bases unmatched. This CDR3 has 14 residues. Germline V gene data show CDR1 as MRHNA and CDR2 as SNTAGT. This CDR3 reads CASSGQGGGQPQHF. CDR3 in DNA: TGTGCCAGCAGTGGTCAGGGGGGTGGACAGCCCCAGCATTTT.

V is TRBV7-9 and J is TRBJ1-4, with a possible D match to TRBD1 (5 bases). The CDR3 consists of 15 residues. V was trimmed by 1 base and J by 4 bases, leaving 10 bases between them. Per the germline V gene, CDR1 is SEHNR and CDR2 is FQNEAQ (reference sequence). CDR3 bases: TGTGCCAGCAGCTTAGTGGGACGGATTAATGAAAAACTGTTTTTT. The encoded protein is CASSLVGRINEKLFF.

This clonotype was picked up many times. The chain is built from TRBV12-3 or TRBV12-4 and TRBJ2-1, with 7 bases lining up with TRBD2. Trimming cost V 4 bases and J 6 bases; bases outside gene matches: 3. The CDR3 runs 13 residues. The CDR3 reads CASSYGRSNEQFF. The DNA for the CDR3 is TGTGCCAGCAGTTACGGGAGGTCCAATGAGCAGTTCTTC.

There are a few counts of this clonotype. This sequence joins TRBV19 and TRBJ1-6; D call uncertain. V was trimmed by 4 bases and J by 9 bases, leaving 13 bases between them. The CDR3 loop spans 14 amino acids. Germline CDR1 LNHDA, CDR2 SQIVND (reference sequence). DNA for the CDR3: TGTGCCAGTAGTAGAAATGGGTTGGGTTCACCCCTCCACTTT. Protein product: CASSRNGLGSPLHF.

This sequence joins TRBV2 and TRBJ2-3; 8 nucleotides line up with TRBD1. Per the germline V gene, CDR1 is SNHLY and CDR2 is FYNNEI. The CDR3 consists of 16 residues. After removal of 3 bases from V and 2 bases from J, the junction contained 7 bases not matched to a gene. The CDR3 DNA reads TGTGCCAGCAGTGAGGGGCAGGGGGCCAACACAGATACGCAGTATTTT. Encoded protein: CASSEGQGANTDTQYF.

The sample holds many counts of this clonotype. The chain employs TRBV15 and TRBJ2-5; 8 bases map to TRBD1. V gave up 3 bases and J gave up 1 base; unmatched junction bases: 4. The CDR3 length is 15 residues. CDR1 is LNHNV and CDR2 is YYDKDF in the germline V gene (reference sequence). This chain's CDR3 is CATSRDRESQETQYF. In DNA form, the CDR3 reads TGTGCCACCAGCAGGGACAGGGAGTCCCAAGAGACCCAGTACTTC.

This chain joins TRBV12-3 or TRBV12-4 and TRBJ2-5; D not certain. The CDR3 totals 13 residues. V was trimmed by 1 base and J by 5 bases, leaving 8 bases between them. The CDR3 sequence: CASSLEVGETQYF. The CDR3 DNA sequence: TGTGCCAGCAGTTTAGAGGTAGGGGAGACCCAGTACTTC.

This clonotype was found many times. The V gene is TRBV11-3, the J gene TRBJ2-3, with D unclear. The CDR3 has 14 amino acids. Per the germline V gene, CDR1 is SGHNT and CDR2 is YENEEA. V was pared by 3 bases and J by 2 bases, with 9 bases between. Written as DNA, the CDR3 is TGTGCCAGCAGCTTTTGGCAGGCCACAGATACGCAGTATTTT. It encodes CASSFWQATDTQYF.

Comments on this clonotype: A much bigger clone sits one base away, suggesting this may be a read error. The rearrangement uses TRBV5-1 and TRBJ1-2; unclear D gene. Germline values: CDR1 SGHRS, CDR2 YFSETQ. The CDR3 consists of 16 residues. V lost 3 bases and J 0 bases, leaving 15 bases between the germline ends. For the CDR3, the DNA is TGCGCCAGCAGCTCCGGGCCAACTCGGGCTAACTATGGCTACACCTTC. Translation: CASSSGPTRANYGYTF.

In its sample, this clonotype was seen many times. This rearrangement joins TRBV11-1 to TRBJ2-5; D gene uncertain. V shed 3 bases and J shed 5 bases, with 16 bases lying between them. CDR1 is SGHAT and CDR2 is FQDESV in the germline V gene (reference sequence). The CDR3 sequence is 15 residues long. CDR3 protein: CASSLGYGSQETQYF. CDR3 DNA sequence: TGTGCCAGCAGCTTGGGGTACGGCTCCCAGGAGACCCAGTACTTC.